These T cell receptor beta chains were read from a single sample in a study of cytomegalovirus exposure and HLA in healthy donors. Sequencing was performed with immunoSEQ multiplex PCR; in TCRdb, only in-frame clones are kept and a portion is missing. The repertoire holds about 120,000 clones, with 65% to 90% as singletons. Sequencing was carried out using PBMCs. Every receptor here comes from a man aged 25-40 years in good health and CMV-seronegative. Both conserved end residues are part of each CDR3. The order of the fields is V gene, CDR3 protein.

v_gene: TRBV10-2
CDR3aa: CASSALAGKGGYTF

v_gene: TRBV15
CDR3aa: CATSRGPETQYF

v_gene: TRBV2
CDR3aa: CASSRTGRSNQPQHF

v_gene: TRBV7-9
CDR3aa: CASSSTGGSYNEQFF

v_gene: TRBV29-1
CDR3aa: CSGLGWAETQYF

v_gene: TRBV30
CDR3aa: CAQRGGPGNTIYF

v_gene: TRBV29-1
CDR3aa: CSVEGTSTDNYGYTF

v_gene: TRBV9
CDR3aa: CASSAPGQERGGFGYTF

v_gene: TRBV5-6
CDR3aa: CASSVQRGGGGEQYF

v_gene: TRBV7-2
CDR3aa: CASVSLAWGNEQFF

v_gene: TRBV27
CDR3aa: CASSSGVHTEAFF

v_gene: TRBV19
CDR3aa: CASSIQTGGTGETQYF

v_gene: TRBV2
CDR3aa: CALGAGGETQYF

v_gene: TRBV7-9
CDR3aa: CASSSAGRTEAFF

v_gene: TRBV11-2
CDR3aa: CASSRGTSGSQETQYF

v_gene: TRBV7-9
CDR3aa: CASTSRGGTGFKEQYF

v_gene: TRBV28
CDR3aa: CASSLGGQGGEKLFF

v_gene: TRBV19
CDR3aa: CASSVVGGRTDTQYF

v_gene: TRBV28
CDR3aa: CASSLGGGALYEQYF

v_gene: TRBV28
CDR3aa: CASSRDEQFF

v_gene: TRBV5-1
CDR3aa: CASSFGRDRVAKNIQYF

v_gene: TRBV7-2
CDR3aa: CASSFGSSYEQYF

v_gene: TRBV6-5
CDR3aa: CASSYLGQGTNYGYTF

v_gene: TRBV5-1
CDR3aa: CASSLGGGGVKDTQYF

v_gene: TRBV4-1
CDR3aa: CASSQVWQSYEQYF

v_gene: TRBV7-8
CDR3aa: CASSSPDRGNTEAFF

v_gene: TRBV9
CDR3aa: CASSLQLGTGTDIGYTF

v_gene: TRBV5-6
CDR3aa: CASRPLTGLAYEQYF

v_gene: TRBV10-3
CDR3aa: CAITRGTADSGYTF

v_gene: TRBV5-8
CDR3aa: CASSLGTGDLSNQPQHF

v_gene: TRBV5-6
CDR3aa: CASSFLGLGEQYF

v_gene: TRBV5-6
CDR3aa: CASTIYRGGYNSPLHF

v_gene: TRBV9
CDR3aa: CASSVSGNTGELFF

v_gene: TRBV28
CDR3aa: CASSLQGGSYEQYF

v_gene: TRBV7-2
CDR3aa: CASSLARGPNEQFF

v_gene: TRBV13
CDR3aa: CASSPGLAGLPGYNEQFF

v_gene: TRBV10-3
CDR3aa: CAISESTGEGGELFF

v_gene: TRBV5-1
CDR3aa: CASSGTLNSGANVLTF

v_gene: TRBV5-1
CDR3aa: CASRTGTGLVPPLHF

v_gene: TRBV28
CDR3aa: CASRRRSSGNTIYF

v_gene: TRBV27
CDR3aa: CASSSRQGRSDTQYF

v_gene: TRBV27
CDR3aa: CASSLGQRTLETQYF

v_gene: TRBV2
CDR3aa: CASRARGQGNQPQHF

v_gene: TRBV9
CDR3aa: CASSASQGASSPLHF

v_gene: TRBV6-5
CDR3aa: CASTLSRGSNYGYTF

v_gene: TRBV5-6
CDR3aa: CASSFPGLGYEQYF

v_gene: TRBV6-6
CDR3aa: CASRFLQGSSGNTIYF

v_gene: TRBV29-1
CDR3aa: CSVGRGLDYGYTF

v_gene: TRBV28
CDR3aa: CASSFPGQGKNTEAFF

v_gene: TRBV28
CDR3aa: CASSSRGRGPYQETQYF

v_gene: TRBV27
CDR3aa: CASKPGRGETQYF

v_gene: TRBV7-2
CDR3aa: CASSVLETQYF

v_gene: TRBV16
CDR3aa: CASSREVYYEQYF

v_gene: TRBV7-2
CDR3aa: CASSLQYNSPLHF

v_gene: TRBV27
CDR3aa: CASSPLDRGFEDGELFF

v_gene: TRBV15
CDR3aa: CATSTHQGQPPNEQYF

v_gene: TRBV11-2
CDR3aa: CASSGLAGVSYNEQFF

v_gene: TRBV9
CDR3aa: CASSGHSFNTEAFF